This passage covers 22 T cell receptor beta chains from one sample sequenced in a study of OX40 agonist ivuxolimab in advanced cancers. The table came from immunoSEQ multiplex PCR; TCRdb's copy has only in-frame clones and leaves some out. The table lists some 60,000 clones, around 86% of them singletons. The source material was CD4+ or CD8+ T cells sorted from blood, sampled in a trial of the OX40 agonist ivuxolimab. These receptors originate from an adult with an advanced solid tumor such as melanoma, head and neck, liver or kidney cancer.

This chain connects TRBV5-4 to TRBJ2-3, with D possibly being TRBD1 (5 bases). This CDR3 comprises 16 residues. Per germline, CDR1 SGHNT and CDR2 YYREEE (reference sequence). The V and J ends lost 2 bases and 0 bases respectively, with 13 bases between them. CDR3 nucleotides: TGTGCCAGCAGCTTAGGGGTCGTCTCTAGCACAGATACGCAGTATTTT. It translates to CASSLGVVSSTDTQYF.

The rearrangement uses TRBV11-2 and TRBJ1-5; D gene unclear. V was clipped by 2 bases and J by 9 bases, with 8 bases between them. The CDR3 extends over 12 amino acids. Looked up from germline, CDR1 is SGHAT and CDR2 is FQNNGV. The CDR3 DNA follows: TGTGCCAGCAGCTTATACAACGGGCCCCAGCATTTT. It codes for CASSLYNGPQHF.

A note on this clone: The junction departs from the called germline gene at one end, perhaps through a read error. The genes are TRBV5-1 and TRBJ2-5; D possibly uses TRBD1 or TRBD2 (5 bases each). Per germline, CDR1 SGHRS and CDR2 YFSETQ. The CDR3 covers 14 residues. The CDR3 DNA reads TGCGCCAGCACCTTGGGGACGAACCAAGAGACCCAGTACTTC. This translates into CASTLGTNQETQYF.

This chain links TRBV11-2 with TRBJ2-5, with D perhaps being TRBD1 or TRBD2 (5 bases each). This CDR3 is 14 amino acids long. Germline V gives CDR1 SGHAT, CDR2 FQNNGV. V was trimmed by 2 bases and J by 7 bases, leaving 14 bases between them. This CDR3 reads CASSLWDEAGTQYF. CDR3 bases: TGTGCCAGCAGCTTATGGGACGAGGCTGGGACCCAGTACTTC.

The V gene is TRBV4-1, the J gene TRBJ2-1; D remains ambiguous. CDR1 and CDR2 from the germline V gene are MGHRA and YSYEKL. The CDR3 covers 15 residues. Trimming removed 1 base at V and 7 bases at J, with 14 bases between. The CDR3 protein is CASSQARLDLNEQFF. The CDR3 DNA is TGCGCCAGCAGCCAAGCTCGCCTAGACTTGAATGAGCAGTTCTTC.

The gene calls are TRBV9 and TRBJ2-3; D unresolved. V shed 3 bases and J shed 5 bases, with 10 bases lying between them. CDR3 size: 13 residues. In germline, CDR1 is SGDLS, CDR2 YYNGEE. CDR3 in DNA: TGTGCCAGCAGCGCCCGGCTGGAAGATACGCAGTATTTT. Translating gives CASSARLEDTQYF.

The chain links TRBV7-2 to TRBJ2-7; 8 nucleotides line up with TRBD1. The germline V gene has CDR1 SGHTA and CDR2 FQGNSA. Germline trimming cut 3 bases from V and 0 bases from J; bases unmatched to any gene: 4. This CDR3 has 15 amino acids. The CDR3 protein is CASSLGQASSYEQYF. CDR3 nucleotides: TGTGCCAGCAGCTTGGGACAGGCCAGCTCCTACGAGCAGTACTTC.

The chain is built from TRBV5-4 and TRBJ1-6; D perhaps matches TRBD1 (5 bases). The CDR3 sequence is 14 residues long. The V gene's germline CDR1 is SGHNT and CDR2 YYREEE (reference sequence). Trimming left V 5 bases short and J 9 bases short, with 15 bases between. This chain's CDR3 is CASRRGREGSPLHF. CDR3 nucleotides: TGTGCCAGCAGGAGGGGCAGGGAAGGTTCACCCCTCCACTTT.

The chain links TRBV14 to TRBJ1-4; D remains ambiguous. Germline V CDR1 and CDR2: SGHDN, FVKESK. The CDR3 is 13 amino acids. V was cut by 6 bases and J by 0 bases, with 5 bases left in between. CDR3 DNA: TGTGCCAGCAGAGGTGCAACTAATGAAAAACTGTTTTTT. Its protein product is CASRGATNEKLFF. Looking up the rest from reference TRBV14 and TRBJ1-4 gives the full variable domain: EAGVTQFPSHSVIEKGQTVTLRCDPISGHDNLYWYRRVMGKEIKFLLHFVKESKQDESGMPNNRFLAERTGGTYSTLKVQPAELEDSGVYFCASRGATNEKLFFGSGTQLSVL.

The chain combines TRBV6-5 with TRBJ2-3, with D unresolved. This CDR3 is 14 amino acids long. From germline, CDR1 is MNHEY and CDR2 SVGAGI. V was shortened by 5 bases and J by 6 bases, with 15 bases between the two germline ends. The CDR3 is CASSPPGIIDTQYF. DNA of the CDR3: TGTGCCAGCAGTCCCCCGGGTATTATCGATACGCAGTATTTT.

The chain combines TRBV4-3 with TRBJ2-7; D gene ambiguous. V lost 2 bases and J lost 3, with 8 bases in between. This CDR3 spans 13 amino acids. The germline gives CDR1 LGHNA, CDR2 YSLEER. As DNA, the CDR3 is TGCGCCAGCAGCCAACAAAACGGCTACGAGCAGTACTTC. It encodes CASSQQNGYEQYF.

The chain couples TRBV7-3 to TRBJ1-2; D gene uncertain. CDR3 size: 13 residues. Germline CDR1 reads SGHTA; CDR2 reads FQGTGA. With 5 bases removed from V and 8 bases from J, the gap between germline ends came to 15 bases. In nucleotides, the CDR3 is TGTGCCAGCAGCCTGGACGGCTTAGTAGGCTACACCTTC. This codes for CASSLDGLVGYTF.

The chain carries TRBV7-2 and TRBJ2-2; the D gene is possibly TRBD1 (5 bases). This CDR3 comprises 13 residues. From germline, CDR1 is SGHTA and CDR2 FQGNSA. The ends were cut back, 1 base at V and 9 bases at J, with 9 bases in the middle. The CDR3 DNA is TGTGCCAGCAGCTTAGGACAGTTACGGGAGCTGTTTTTT. This sequence encodes CASSLGQLRELFF. The full variable domain, completed using reference TRBV7-2 and TRBJ2-2, is GAGVSQSPSNKVTEKGKDVELRCDPISGHTALYWYRQSLGQGLEFLIYFQGNSAPDKSGLPSDRFSAERTGGSVSTLTIQRTQQEDSAVYLCASSLGQLRELFFGEGSRLTVL.

This clone came up once. The chain couples TRBV2 to TRBJ2-3, with 10 bases fitting TRBD2. Germline V gene data show CDR1 as SNHLY and CDR2 as FYNNEI. The CDR3 is 14 amino acids. J was trimmed by 1 base and V by 7 bases; bases with no gene match: 2. The CDR3 DNA is TGTGCCAGCAAGAGCGGGAGGGGCACAGATACGCAGTATTTT. Translation gives CASKSGRGTDTQYF.

The V gene is TRBV12-1, the J gene TRBJ1-1. TRBV12-1 constitutes a pseudogene. The CDR3 length is 12 residues. The CDR3 bases are TGTGCCAGCACCGGGGGGAACACTGAAGCTTTCTTT. Amino acids: CASTGGNTEAFF.

The chain recombines TRBV2 with TRBJ2-3; D remains unclear. This CDR3 contains 15 residues. The germline V gene encodes CDR1 SNHLY and CDR2 FYNNEI. Trimming cost V 1 base and J 2 bases, with 10 bases left between them. The CDR3 DNA reads as TGTGCCAGCAGTGAAGGAAAGGCCATCACAGATACGCAGTATTTT. The encoded protein is CASSEGKAITDTQYF.

The sample holds a few counts of this clone. The rearrangement joins TRBV5-1 to TRBJ2-1, with 7 bases matching TRBD2. The germline V gene encodes CDR1 SGHRS and CDR2 YFSETQ. CDR3 length: 14 amino acids. The ends lost 8 bases at V and 0 bases at J; junction bases unmatched: 5. CDR3 sequence: CASGGGSSYNEQFF. CDR3 coding DNA: TGCGCCAGTGGGGGAGGGAGCTCCTACAATGAGCAGTTCTTC. The complete variable domain, with remaining parts taken from reference TRBV5-1 and TRBJ2-1, reads KAGVTQTPRYLIKTRGQQVTLSCSPISGHRSVSWYQQTPGQGLQFLFEYFSETQRNKGNFPGRFSGRQFSNSRSEMNVSTLELGDSALYLCASGGGSSYNEQFFGPGTRLTVL.

V and J are TRBV6-5 and TRBJ1-2; a weak D match, TRBD1 (5 bases). Germline V gene lookup returns CDR1 MNHEY and CDR2 SVGAGI. The CDR3 runs 13 residues. Trimming took off 6 bases at V and 4 bases at J, with 12 bases between the two ends. CDR3: CASSGAGTYGYTF. Written as DNA, the CDR3 is TGTGCCAGCAGCGGGGCAGGGACCTATGGCTACACCTTC.

V gene TRBV4-3 combines with J gene TRBJ2-7; tentative D call: TRBD1 (5 bases). CDR1 is LGHNA, CDR2 YSLEER, per germline. V was trimmed by 8 bases and J by 1 base, leaving 12 bases between them. This CDR3 spans 13 amino acids. CDR3 nucleotide sequence: TGCGCCAGCGGGCGACAGTTTTCCTACGAGCAGTACTTC. Translating gives CASGRQFSYEQYF.

This clone was seen a handful of times. V is TRBV19 and J is TRBJ2-3, with D hard to call. Germline CDR1 and CDR2: LNHDA and SQIVND (reference sequence). This CDR3 has 12 amino acids. V was trimmed by 6 bases and J by 6 bases, leaving 10 bases between them. CDR3 in amino acids: CASRQSGDTQYF. The CDR3 DNA sequence: TGTGCCAGTAGACAAAGTGGGGATACGCAGTATTTT.

The V call is TRBV19, the J call TRBJ1-2; the D is unclear. Looked up from germline, CDR1 is LNHDA and CDR2 is SQIVND (reference sequence). This CDR3 has 15 amino acids. Trimming left V 2 bases short and J 0 bases short, with 10 bases between. CDR3 nucleotides: TGTGCCAGTAGTATAAGCTCCACAGCTAACTATGGCTACACCTTC. Translating it yields CASSISSTANYGYTF.

V and J are TRBV19 and TRBJ1-5, with 9 bases fitting TRBD1. Germline V gives CDR1 LNHDA, CDR2 SQIVND (reference sequence). Germline trimming cut 5 bases from V and 4 bases from J; bases unmatched to any gene: 6. This CDR3 comprises 15 residues. In DNA, the CDR3 is TGTGCCAGTAGTCTCCGGGACAGGGAAAATCAGCCCCAGCATTTT. Its translation is CASSLRDRENQPQHF.